This TCR beta chain was sequenced during a study of cytomegalovirus exposure and HLA in healthy donors. Study overall: Most genotyped donors, around four fifths of fewer than 400, had Caucasian-associated genetic ancestry.

V was shortened by 5 bases and J by 3 bases, with 8 bases between the two germline ends. The CDR3 totals 13 residues. Germline loops: CDR1 SNHLY, CDR2 FYNNEI. In its sample, this clone was seen a few times. As yet, its antigen is unknown. Study outcomes and limitations: A further, later analysis showed that HLA-associated TCR beta chains (compared with equally common others) were more clonally expanded. Among immune exposure information, only CMV serostatus was available.

60 Vbeta and 13 Jbeta primers were used in PCR. Clones were read by immunoSEQ multiplex PCR, and TCRdb kept only the in-frame ones, dropping some. The table shows some 100,000 clones, with over 60% occurring only once. The TCR sequence derives from a middle-aged woman in good health and CMV-seropositive. The genes are TRBV2 and TRBJ1-3; maybe TRBD1 (5 bases). The sequencing input was PBMCs. The CDR3 bases are TGTGCCAGCAGTCCGACAGATGGAAACACCATATATTTT. Its translation is CASSPTDGNTIYF.